This TCR beta chain was obtained from a study of patients and donors after allogeneic stem cell transplantation. The table lists this clonotype with a few counts. The CDR3 contains 17 residues. The V end lost 5 bases, the J end lost 3 bases, and 19 bases lay between the germline ends. Germline lookup yields CDR1 SEHNR and CDR2 FQNEAQ (reference sequence). MiXCR, run by TCRdb on the RT-PCR reads, gives a single entry per CDR3 protein. The sample lists about a million distinct CDR3 sequences; around 17% were seen once. Source material: blood, either unsorted or a sorted T cell fraction (not recorded which). This TCR derives from a human donor who was either an allogeneic HSCT recipient or a stem cell or donor lymphocyte infusion donor (not recorded which). It is not recorded whose cells these are; they may come from a transplant donor. The chain joins TRBV7-9 to TRBJ2-2; tentatively, D is TRBD2 (6 bases). CDR3 loop: CASSLWDFQADTGELFF. As DNA, the CDR3 is TGTGCCAGCAGCCTCTGGGACTTCCAAGCGGACACCGGGGAGCTGTTTTTT. The whole variable domain, remainder taken from reference TRBV7-9 and TRBJ2-2, is DTGVSQNPRHKITKRGQNVTFRCDPISEHNRLYWYRQTLGQGPEFLTYFQNEAQLEKSRLLSDRFSAERPKGSFSTLEIQRTEQGDSAMYLCASSLWDFQADTGELFFGEGSRLTVL.